The TCR beta chain under discussion was sequenced for a study of blood T cell repertoires in COVID-19 (dated by TCRdb to 2018 to 2021). Describing the broader study: Samples from collaborators originated in the United States, Italy and Spain and spanned both the acute and convalescent phases of COVID-19. Where available, HLA class I and class II types were taken from metadata supplied by the sample provider and were not determined by assay-based typing. Samples were obtained from the ongoing ImmuneRACE study (first 160 participants) and from 1,200 or so subjects provided by 6 global collaborators. The prospective study material was composed of cDNA or gDNA derived from T cells, B-cell-depleted T cells, or PBMCs. A freely available public database, intended as a resource for researchers studying the immune response to SARS-CoV-2, is where the repertoires were released. Nearly every sample came with metadata listing a de-identified subject ID, COVID-19 status, age in years and sex. The dataset comprised deeply sampled blood TCRbeta repertoires from subjects exposed to, actively infected with, or recovered from COVID-19.

The immunoSEQ Assay, a bias-controlled multiplex PCR, was used to amplify TCRbeta CDR3 regions from genomic DNA. The authors processed their data as follows. Nucleated cell counts per sample were estimated from amplification of reference gene primers within the assay. To quantify the absolute abundance of each unique TCRbeta CDR3 rearrangement, sequence reads were collapsed and filtered. For each sample, productive Simpson clonality was calculated as the square root of Simpson's diversity index across productive rearrangements. In TCRdb, the immuneACCESS table is reduced to in-frame sequences with V and J assigned. These tables do not hold every clone; where another copy was compared, an unresolved V gene accounts for under half, and the others remain unexplained. The V and J calls and clone size were taken over from that table, and D and trimming were inferred from the DNA. This sample has several thousand clones in its table, and 86% of those were observed once. The top ten clonotypes cover about 20% of the sample.

In its sample, this clone was seen once. Its antigen is not yet known. No base-level quality is on record; no much larger clone is a single base apart. Results the study describes overall, beyond this receptor: The quantity of clinical and demographic metadata differed by source and by participant and was supplied without curation.

The collaborating institutions used their own protocols to collect whole blood in K2EDTA tubes. For TCRbeta analysis, collaborator samples were shipped as frozen whole blood, as isolated PBMCs, or as DNA extracted from either sample type. As encoded in the germline V gene, CDR1 is SGDLS while CDR2 is YYNGEE. The germline V and J ends show losses of 3 bases and 1 base respectively, and no gene match explains 2 bases of the junction. The cysteine opens and the phenylalanine closes a CDR3 of 14 amino acids. Only the CDR3 region is kept as DNA, spanning 42 bases read in frame from base 1. The source is a human donor in a cohort sampled during active COVID-19. The V gene is TRBV9 and the J gene is TRBJ1-1, with TRBD1 matching 8 junction bases. The sample was peripheral blood. The nucleotides are TGTGCCAGCAGCGCCGGACAGGGGAACACTGAAGCTTTCTTT. It codes for CASSAGQGNTEAFF.